The present TCR beta chain was sequenced within a study of cytomegalovirus exposure and HLA in healthy donors. The study's findings and limits: Sequencing had likely introduced a cluster of highly shared sequence variants as an artifact. Looking again later, the authors saw that most CMV-associated TCR beta chains seemed HLA-restricted. Analysis was performed later, and it showed HLA-associated TCR beta chains to be more clonally expanded than equally common others. Presence/absence analyses took donor sequencing depth as roughly uniform.

The PCR ran on 60 Vbeta and 13 Jbeta primers. Profiled with immunoSEQ multiplex PCR; TCRdb holds only in-frame clones, not every one. Of under 200,000 clones in the sample, around three quarters were seen once. This clone was observed a few times. As yet, its antigen is unknown. The CDR3 has 16 residues. After removal of 4 bases from V and 4 bases from J, the junction contained 8 bases not matched to a gene. CDR1 and CDR2 (germline): PRHDT, FYEKMQ (reference sequence). This chain joins TRBV13 and TRBJ2-2; 8 bases line up with TRBD1. Sequencing was performed on PBMCs. This TCR derives from a woman in her thirties in good health and CMV-seropositive. The CDR3 DNA is TGTGCCAGCAGCTATCAGGGGGCGCCGGGCACCGGGGAGCTGTTTTTT. Residues: CASSYQGAPGTGELFF.